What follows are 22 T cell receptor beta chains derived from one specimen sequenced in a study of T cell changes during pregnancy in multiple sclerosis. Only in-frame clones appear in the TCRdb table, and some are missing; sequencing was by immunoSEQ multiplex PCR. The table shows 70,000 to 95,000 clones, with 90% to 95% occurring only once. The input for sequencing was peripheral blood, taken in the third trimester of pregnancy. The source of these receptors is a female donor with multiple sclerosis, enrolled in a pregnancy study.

CDR3 DNA: TGTGCCAGCAGCCACCGGACAGCTGCCTACCGACGGGCTAATGAAAAACTGTTTTTT. Protein: CASSHRTAAYRRANEKLFF. V gene TRBV14 combines with J gene TRBJ1-4; possibly TRBD1 for D (6 bases). With 3 bases removed from V and 3 bases from J, the gap between germline ends came to 23 bases. The V gene's germline CDR1 is SGHDN and CDR2 FVKESK. The CDR3 extends over 19 amino acids.

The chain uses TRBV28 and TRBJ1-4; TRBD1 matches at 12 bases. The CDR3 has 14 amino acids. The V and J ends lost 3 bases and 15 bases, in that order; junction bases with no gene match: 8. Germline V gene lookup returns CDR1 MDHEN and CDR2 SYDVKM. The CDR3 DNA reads TGTGCCAGCAGTTTGGGGACAGGGGGCGGGGGCTTGTTTTTT. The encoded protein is CASSLGTGGGGLFF.

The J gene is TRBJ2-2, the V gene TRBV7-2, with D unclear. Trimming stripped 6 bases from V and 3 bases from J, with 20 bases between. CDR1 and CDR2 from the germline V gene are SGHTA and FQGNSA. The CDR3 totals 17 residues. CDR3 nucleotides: TGTGCCAGCAGGATCCAAACTGAGGAGATAGACACCGGGGAGCTGTTTTTT. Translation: CASRIQTEEIDTGELFF.

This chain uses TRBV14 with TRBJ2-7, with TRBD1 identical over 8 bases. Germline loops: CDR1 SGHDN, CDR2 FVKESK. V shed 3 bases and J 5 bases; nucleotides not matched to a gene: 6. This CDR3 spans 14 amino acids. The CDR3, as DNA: TGTGCCAGCAGCCACAGGGGGCACGTCCACGAGCAGTACTTC. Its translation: CASSHRGHVHEQYF.

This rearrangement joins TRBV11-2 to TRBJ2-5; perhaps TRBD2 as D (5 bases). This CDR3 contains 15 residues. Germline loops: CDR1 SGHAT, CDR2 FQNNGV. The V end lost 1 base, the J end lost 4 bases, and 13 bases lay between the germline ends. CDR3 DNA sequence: TGTGCCAGCAGCTTAGTTGGCAAAGGGAGAGAGACCCAGTACTTC. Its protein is CASSLVGKGRETQYF.

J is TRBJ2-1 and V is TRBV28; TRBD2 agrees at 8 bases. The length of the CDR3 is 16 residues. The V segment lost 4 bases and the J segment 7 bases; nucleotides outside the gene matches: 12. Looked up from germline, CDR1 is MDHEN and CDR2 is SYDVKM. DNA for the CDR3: TGTGCCAGCAGTTCCCCTAGCGGGCCCAGGATTAATGAGCAGTTCTTC. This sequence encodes CASSSPSGPRINEQFF.

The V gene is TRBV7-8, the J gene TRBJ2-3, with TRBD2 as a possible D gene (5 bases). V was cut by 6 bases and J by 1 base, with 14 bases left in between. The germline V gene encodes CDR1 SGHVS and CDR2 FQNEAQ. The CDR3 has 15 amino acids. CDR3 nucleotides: TGTGCCAGCAGTACGCTAGCAGGAGGCACAGATACGCAGTATTTT. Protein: CASSTLAGGTDTQYF.

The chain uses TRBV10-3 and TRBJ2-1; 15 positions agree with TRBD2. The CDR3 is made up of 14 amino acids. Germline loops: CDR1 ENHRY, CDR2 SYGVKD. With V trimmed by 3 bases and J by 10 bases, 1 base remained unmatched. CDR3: CAISEGTSGREQFF. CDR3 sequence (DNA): TGTGCCATCAGTGAAGGGACTAGCGGGAGGGAGCAGTTCTTC.

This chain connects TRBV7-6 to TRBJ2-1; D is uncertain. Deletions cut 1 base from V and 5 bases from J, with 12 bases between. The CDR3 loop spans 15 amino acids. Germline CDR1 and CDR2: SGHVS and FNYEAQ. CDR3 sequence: CASSLVLLGNNEQFF. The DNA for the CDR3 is TGTGCCAGCAGCTTAGTCCTGCTTGGCAACAATGAGCAGTTCTTC. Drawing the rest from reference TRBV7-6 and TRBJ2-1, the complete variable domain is GAGVSQSPRYKVTKRGQDVALRCDPISGHVSLYWYRQALGQGPEFLTYFNYEAQQDKSGLPNDRFSAERPEGSISTLTIQRTEQRDSAMYRCASSLVLLGNNEQFFGPGTRLTVL.

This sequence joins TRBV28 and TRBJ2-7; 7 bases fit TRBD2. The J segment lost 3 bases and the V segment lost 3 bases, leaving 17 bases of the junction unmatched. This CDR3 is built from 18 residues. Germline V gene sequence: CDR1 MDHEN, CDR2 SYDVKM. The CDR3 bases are TGTGCCAGCAGTTTGCCCCCGAACCGGGGTCTAGCGGTCTACGAGCAGTACTTC. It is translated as CASSLPPNRGLAVYEQYF.

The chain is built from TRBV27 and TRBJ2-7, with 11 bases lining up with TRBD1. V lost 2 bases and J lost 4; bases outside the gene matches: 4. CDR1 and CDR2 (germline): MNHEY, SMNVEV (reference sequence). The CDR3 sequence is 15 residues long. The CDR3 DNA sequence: TGTGCCAGCAGTTTACGAGGACAGGGGGCATACGAGCAGTACTTC. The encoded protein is CASSLRGQGAYEQYF.

CDR3 sequence (DNA): TGTGCCAGCAGTTTAGGGGGAGCGGGGACCCAGTACTTC. It yields the protein CASSLGGAGTQYF. The gene calls are TRBV28 and TRBJ2-5; D possibly corresponds to TRBD2 (6 bases). V lost 2 bases and J 7 bases, leaving 11 bases between the germline ends. CDR3 size: 13 residues. Germline loops: CDR1 MDHEN, CDR2 SYDVKM.

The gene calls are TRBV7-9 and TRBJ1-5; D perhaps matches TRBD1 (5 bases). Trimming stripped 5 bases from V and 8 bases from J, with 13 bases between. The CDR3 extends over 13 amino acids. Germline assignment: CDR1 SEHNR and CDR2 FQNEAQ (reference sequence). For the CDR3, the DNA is TGTGCCAGCAGCGACAGTCCCTTGGAGCCCCAGCATTTT. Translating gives CASSDSPLEPQHF.

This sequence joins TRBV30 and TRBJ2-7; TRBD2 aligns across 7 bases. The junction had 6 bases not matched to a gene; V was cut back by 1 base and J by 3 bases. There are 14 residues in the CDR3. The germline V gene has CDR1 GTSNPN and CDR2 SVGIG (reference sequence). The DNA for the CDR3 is TGTGCCTGGAGTGGATCCGGGAGGAGCTACGAGCAGTACTTC. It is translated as CAWSGSGRSYEQYF.

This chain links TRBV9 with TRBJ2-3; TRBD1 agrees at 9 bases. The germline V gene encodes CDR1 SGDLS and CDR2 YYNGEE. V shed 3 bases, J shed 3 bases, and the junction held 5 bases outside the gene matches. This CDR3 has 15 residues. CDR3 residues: CASSARQGGTDTQYF. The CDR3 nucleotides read TGTGCCAGCAGCGCAAGACAGGGGGGGACAGATACGCAGTATTTT.

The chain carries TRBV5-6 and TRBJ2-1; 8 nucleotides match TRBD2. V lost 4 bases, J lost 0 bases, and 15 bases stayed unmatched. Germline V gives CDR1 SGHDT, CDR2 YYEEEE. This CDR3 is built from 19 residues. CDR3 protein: CASSPILRREEPSYNEQFF. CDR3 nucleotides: TGTGCCAGCAGCCCCATTCTAAGGCGGGAGGAACCCTCCTACAATGAGCAGTTCTTC.

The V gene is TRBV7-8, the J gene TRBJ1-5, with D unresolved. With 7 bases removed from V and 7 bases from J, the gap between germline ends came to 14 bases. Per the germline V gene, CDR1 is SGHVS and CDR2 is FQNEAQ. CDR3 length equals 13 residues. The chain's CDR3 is CASTPRLEQPQHF. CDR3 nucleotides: TGTGCCAGCACCCCGCGATTGGAGCAGCCCCAGCATTTT.

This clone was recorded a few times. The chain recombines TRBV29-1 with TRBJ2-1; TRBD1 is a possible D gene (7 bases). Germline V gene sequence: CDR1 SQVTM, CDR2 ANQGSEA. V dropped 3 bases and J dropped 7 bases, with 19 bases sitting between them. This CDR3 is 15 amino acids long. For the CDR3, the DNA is TGCAGCGTTGATGGGGTTGGCAGGGGGAGGAATGAGCAGTTCTTC. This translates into CSVDGVGRGRNEQFF.

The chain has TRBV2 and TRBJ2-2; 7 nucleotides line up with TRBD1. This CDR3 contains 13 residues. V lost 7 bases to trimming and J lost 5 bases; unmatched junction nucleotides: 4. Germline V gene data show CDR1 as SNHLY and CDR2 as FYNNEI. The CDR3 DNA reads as TGTGCCAGCATGAGGGGGCGGACCGGGGAGCTGTTTTTT. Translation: CASMRGRTGELFF.

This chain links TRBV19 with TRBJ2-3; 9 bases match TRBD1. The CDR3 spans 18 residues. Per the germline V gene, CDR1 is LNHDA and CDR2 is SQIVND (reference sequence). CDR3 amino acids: CASMGDRVSSGHTDTQYF. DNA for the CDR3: TGTGCTTCTATGGGGGACAGGGTTTCAAGCGGACACACAGATACGCAGTATTTT.

CDR3 nucleotides: TGTGCCAGCGTAGGCTACTCATCCCCTGGAGGAGGAGCTTTCTTT. This translates into CASVGYSSPGGGAFF. The gene calls are TRBV6-1 and TRBJ1-1; D ambiguous. Germline V CDR1 and CDR2: MNHNS, SASEGT. The CDR3 totals 15 residues. V lost 8 bases to trimming and J lost 10 bases, with 26 bases between them.

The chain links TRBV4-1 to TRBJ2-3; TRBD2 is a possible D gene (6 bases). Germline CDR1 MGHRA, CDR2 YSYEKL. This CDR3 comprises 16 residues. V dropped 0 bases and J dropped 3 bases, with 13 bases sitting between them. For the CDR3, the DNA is TGCGCCAGCAGCCAAGAAGGGTGGGGGGTGACAGATACGCAGTATTTT. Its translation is CASSQEGWGVTDTQYF.